This T cell receptor (beta chain) was captured in a study of OX40 agonist ivuxolimab in advanced cancers. Study in general: The dose-escalation cohort had hepatocellular carcinoma, melanoma, renal cell or head and neck cancer. Previous treatment with anti-PD-1, anti-PD-L1 or anti-CTLA-4 therapy was allowed; 40% had received some.

Germline V gene sequence: CDR1 SQVTM, CDR2 ANQGSEA. The V and J ends lost 2 bases and 6 bases respectively, with 5 bases between them. The CDR3 spans 11 residues. Of note for this clone: Its antigen is currently unknown.

Generated by immunoSEQ multiplex PCR, the TCRdb table keeps only in-frame clones and is missing some. The repertoire includes approximately 54,000 clones, around 93% of them detected once, and about 9% sits in the top ten. Study-level points and caveats: With doses of 0.1 to 3.0 mg/kg, CD4+ and CD8+ blood T cells had undergone clonal expansion by week 6.

The J gene is TRBJ2-1, the V gene TRBV29-1; D unresolved. The sequencing here drew on CD4+ or CD8+ T cells sorted from blood, taken in a trial of the OX40 agonist ivuxolimab. This TCR derives from an adult with an advanced solid tumor such as melanoma, head and neck, liver or kidney cancer. As DNA, the CDR3 is TGCAGCGTTGAAATCCGCAATGAGCAGTTCTTC. Amino acid sequence: CSVEIRNEQFF.